This T cell receptor beta chain stems from a study of T cell repertoires in cytomegalovirus infection. Study-wide background: CMV epitopes used comprised recently identified HLA-C-restricted ones and well-studied HLA-B-restricted ones.

The study's findings and limits: Clonotype analysis showed dominance of the ex vivo response by HLA-C-restricted CMV-specific TCR beta clonotypes.

TCRdb analysed the reads with MiXCR anew, one entry per CDR3 protein. The data contain about a million distinct CDR3 sequences, roughly 30% of them singletons. This clonotype was seen more than once but under ten times. The target antigen is unknown. In germline, CDR1 is SQVTM, CDR2 ANQGSEA. This CDR3 has 14 residues. V gave up 7 bases and J gave up 5 bases, with 20 bases separating them. This clonotype originated in a human donor in good health (CMV status not recorded). Some clones in this sample may be carry-over from other donors' samples. The chain combines TRBV29-1 with TRBJ1-1; unclear D gene. Sample: cultured CD8+ T cells from PBMCs, taken from culture after CMV antigen stimulation. The CDR3 DNA sequence: TGCAGCGCTCCCTTAGGACTTGACGGTACTGAAGCTTTCTTT. It translates to CSAPLGLDGTEAFF.